The present T cell receptor (beta chain) was sequenced within a study of Ad26.COV2.S vaccination and SARS-CoV-2 variants. The study, taken as a whole, reports: Substantial post-vaccination breadth of spike-specific CD8+ and CD4+ T cell responses was reported. Non-spike TCR breadth showed similarity between vaccine and placebo recipients.

Assay: immunoSEQ multiplex PCR; the TCRdb copy retains only in-frame clones and omits some. The sample lists roughly 400,000 clones, 92% occurring once. Germline lookup yields CDR1 LGHNA and CDR2 YNFKEQ. The CDR3 contains 14 residues. V dropped 3 bases and J dropped 3 bases, with 8 bases sitting between them. Stated treatment: roughly 20 received Ad26.COV2.S at low or high dose, single or two shots; 5 received placebo; per-sample allocation not given. It was on day 63 after the first vaccine or placebo injection that samples were taken. Donor was an adult aged 18-55 years in Boston. As for this clone: Its specificity is not known.

The sequence derives from a person aged 18-60 years who received the Ad26.COV2.S COVID-19 vaccine or a placebo. The input for sequencing was peripheral blood, taken in a trial of Ad26.COV2.S vaccine versus placebo. The genes are TRBV4-2 and TRBJ1-4; D call uncertain. For the CDR3, the DNA is TGTGCCAGCAGCCAGGGTAGCGCTAATGAAAAACTGTTTTTT. Amino acids: CASSQGSANEKLFF.